A single T cell receptor (beta chain) is shown here with its context. These data come from a study of sequential checkpoint blockade in melanoma. Study information: Arm A got nivolumab then ipilimumab; arm B the reverse, 1:1.

The sample's treatment: randomized to nivolumab then ipilimumab (arm A) or the reverse (arm B). Live CD3+CD8+ CD19− CD56− cells were sorted from PBMCs. This CDR3 contains 14 residues. Trimming removed 3 bases from V and 7 bases from J; junction bases left unmatched: 3. Germline values: CDR1 SGDLS, CDR2 YYNGEE. Repertoires were generated with immunoSEQ multiplex PCR, while TCRdb's copy carries only in-frame clones and drops some. The repertoire holds 25,000 to 35,000 clones, with about 86% as singletons. This sequence was found in a human donor with melanoma. Material: CD8+ T cells sorted from blood (inferred from file names), obtained from a patient given nivolumab and ipilimumab in sequence. The J gene is TRBJ1-4, the V gene TRBV9; TRBD1 aligns across 10 bases. The CDR3 region has the DNA TGTGCCAGCAGCGCTTGGACAGGGGGTGAAAAACTGTTTTTT. Encoded protein: CASSAWTGGEKLFF.